A single sample gave rise to the 27 T cell receptor beta chains below, sequenced in a study of neoadjuvant nivolumab and ipilimumab in lung cancer (TCRdb year 2020). Receptor amplification or capture employed the immunoSEQ multiplex PCR assay. What TCRdb holds here is the immuneACCESS table cut down to in-frame rearrangements. Part of the clones is not present; checked against another copy, under half of the missing clones reflect an unresolved V gene, and the others are unexplained. In all, the sample holds several thousand clones, and 84% of those were seen once. The ten top clones hold 8% of the sample. In light of the paper, this sample's time point label describes: at surgical resection after neoadjuvant nivolumab +/- ipilimumab. The sequenced sample was tumor tissue, obtained after neoadjuvant nivolumab, alone or with ipilimumab, at or shortly before surgery. All receptors come from an adult with non-small cell lung cancer.

This rearrangement joins TRBV7-3 to TRBJ2-1; D call uncertain. The V and J ends lost 5 bases and 7 bases respectively, with 9 bases between them. From germline, CDR1 is SGHTA and CDR2 FQGTGA. The CDR3 extends over 12 amino acids. Written as DNA, the CDR3 is TGTGCCAGCAGCGGGGTCGGAAATGAGCAGTTCTTC. The encoded protein is CASSGVGNEQFF. Drawing the rest from reference TRBV7-3 and TRBJ2-1, the complete variable domain is GAGVSQTPSNKVTEKGKYVELRCDPISGHTALYWYRQSLGQGPEFLIYFQGTGAADDSGLPNDRFFAVRPEGSVSTLKIQRTERGDSAVYLCASSGVGNEQFFGPGTRLTVL.

V gene TRBV5-6 combines with J gene TRBJ2-7; a weak D match, TRBD1 (5 bases). From germline, CDR1 is SGHDT and CDR2 YYEEEE. V was trimmed by 0 bases and J by 3 bases, leaving 7 bases between them. The CDR3 loop spans 13 amino acids. CDR3 sequence: CASSLAGLYEQYF. The CDR3, as DNA: TGTGCCAGCAGCTTGGCAGGGCTCTACGAGCAGTACTTC.

The V gene is TRBV7-9, the J gene TRBJ2-2; no clear D. The CDR3 extends over 11 amino acids. CDR1 and CDR2 from the germline V gene are SEHNR and FQNEAQ (reference sequence). Trimming left V 3 bases short and J 7 bases short, with 3 bases between. DNA for the CDR3: TGTGCCAGCAGCTTTTACGGGGAGCTGTTTTTT. The encoded protein is CASSFYGELFF.

J is TRBJ1-4 and V is TRBV5-4, with D perhaps matching TRBD1 (5 bases). V was trimmed by 4 bases and J by 7 bases, leaving 14 bases between them. The CDR3 covers 14 residues. The germline gives CDR1 SGHNT, CDR2 YYREEE (reference sequence). The CDR3 here is CASSLHGGSEKLFF. As DNA, the CDR3 is TGTGCCAGCAGCCTACACGGGGGGAGTGAAAAACTGTTTTTT.

The sample holds one count of this clone. V is TRBV5-1 and J is TRBJ2-3; D gene unclear. The CDR3 runs to 12 residues. V was shortened by 1 base and J by 4 bases, with 4 bases between the two germline ends. Per the germline V gene, CDR1 is SGHRS and CDR2 is YFSETQ. Here the CDR3 DNA reads TGCGCCAGCAGCTTGTTTGCAGATACGCAGTATTTT. Translated, it gives CASSLFADTQYF.

The gene calls are TRBV6-1 and TRBJ2-1; 8 nucleotides line up with TRBD2. Germline CDR1 reads MNHNS; CDR2 reads SASEGT. The CDR3 is 16 amino acids. With V trimmed by 1 base and J by 5 bases, 7 bases remained unmatched. CDR3 residues: CASSEGVGRAHNEQFF. CDR3 DNA sequence: TGTGCCAGCAGTGAAGGGGTCGGGAGGGCCCACAATGAGCAGTTCTTC.

The V and J genes are TRBV25-1 and TRBJ2-7; 9 positions match TRBD1. Per germline, CDR1 MGHDK and CDR2 SYGVNS. The CDR3 contains 14 residues. The V and J ends lost 6 bases and 6 bases, in that order; junction bases with no gene match: 9. The CDR3 coding sequence is TGTGCCAGCAGGGCGGGACAGGGTTTCGTCGAGCAGTACTTC. Translation gives CASRAGQGFVEQYF.

The chain is built from TRBV15 and TRBJ1-6, with D possibly matching TRBD1 (5 bases). Germline V gene lookup returns CDR1 LNHNV and CDR2 YYDKDF (reference sequence). CDR3 length: 15 amino acids. Trimming stripped 8 bases from V and 15 bases from J, with 26 bases between. For the CDR3, the DNA is TGTGCCACCGCCGGGTATGGGGGGGGTCCGGTGGTCCTCCACTTT. This translates into CATAGYGGGPVVLHF.

J is TRBJ2-7 and V is TRBV7-9; no clear D gene. CDR1 and CDR2 from the germline V gene are SEHNR and FQNEAQ (reference sequence). V was clipped by 5 bases and J by 5 bases, with 13 bases between them. The CDR3 contains 13 residues. CDR3 region: CASSPTTGHEQYF. CDR3 DNA: TGTGCCAGCAGCCCCACGACCGGCCACGAGCAGTACTTC.

This clone appeared once. The gene calls are TRBV7-9 and TRBJ1-6; TRBD1 matches at 11 bases. The CDR3 is 16 amino acids. Germline assignment: CDR1 SEHNR and CDR2 FQNEAQ (reference sequence). The trim removed 5 bases at V and 7 bases at J, leaving 7 bases unmatched. Here the CDR3 reads CASSGGDRGENSPLHF. The CDR3 bases are TGTGCCAGCAGCGGCGGGGACAGGGGGGAAAATTCACCCCTCCACTTT.

The chain is built from TRBV27 and TRBJ1-2; TRBD1 is a possible D gene (5 bases). The CDR3 has 12 residues. Trimming cost V 9 bases and J 2 bases, with 10 bases left between them. From germline, CDR1 is MNHEY and CDR2 SMNVEV (reference sequence). CDR3 nucleotide sequence: TGTGCCAGTCGGGGGGTGAACTATGGCTACACCTTC. The encoded protein is CASRGVNYGYTF.

The chain uses TRBV11-2 and TRBJ2-1, with a tentative D call TRBD2 (6 bases). CDR1 and CDR2 (germline): SGHAT, FQNNGV. V shed 3 bases and J shed 0 bases, with 21 bases lying between them. The CDR3 loop spans 19 amino acids. The CDR3 protein is CASSLVGAGKGYSYNEQFF. The CDR3 nucleotides are TGTGCCAGCAGCTTGGTAGGTGCGGGGAAAGGCTACTCCTACAATGAGCAGTTCTTC.

This chain's CDR3 is CASSPYPRGGESYEQYF. DNA for the CDR3: TGTGCCAGCAGCCCCTACCCTCGGGGCGGGGAGTCCTACGAGCAGTACTTC. V gene TRBV5-4 combines with J gene TRBJ2-7; weak D call: TRBD2 (6 bases). Germline CDR1 reads SGHNT; CDR2 reads YYREEE (reference sequence). V was cut by 4 bases and J by 1 base, with 21 bases left in between. CDR3 length: 17 amino acids.

The rearrangement joins TRBV6-1 to TRBJ2-5; D is undetermined. CDR1 and CDR2 (germline): MNHNS, SASEGT. The CDR3 runs 13 residues. With 3 bases removed from V and 4 bases from J, the gap between germline ends came to 9 bases. CDR3 sequence reads: CASSDWAVETQYF. CDR3 nucleotides: TGTGCCAGCAGTGATTGGGCTGTAGAGACCCAGTACTTC.

V is TRBV27 and J is TRBJ1-2; D ambiguous. V was pared by 0 bases and J by 4 bases, with 12 bases between. This CDR3 has 15 amino acids. Germline V lookup: CDR1 MNHEY, CDR2 SMNVEV (reference sequence). The CDR3 reads CASSLSSSPLYGYTF. Here the CDR3 DNA reads TGTGCCAGCAGTTTATCCAGCAGTCCTCTCTATGGCTACACCTTC.

This clone was counted between two and nine times. The rearrangement uses TRBV30 and TRBJ2-1; 16 bases are shared with TRBD2. V lost 3 bases to trimming and J lost 12 bases; unmatched junction nucleotides: 11. CDR1 is GTSNPN, CDR2 SVGIG, per germline (reference sequence). The CDR3 is 16 amino acids. The CDR3 nucleotides are TGTGCCTGGAGGGGACTAGCGGGAGGGCCTTGGGACGCGCAGTTCTTC. It specifies CAWRGLAGGPWDAQFF. Full variable domain (remainder filled in from reference TRBV30 and TRBJ2-1): SQTIHQWPATLVQPVGSPLSLECTVEGTSNPNLYWYRQAAGRGLQLLFYSVGIGQISSEVPQNLSASRPQDRQFILSSKKLLLSDSGFYLCAWRGLAGGPWDAQFFGPGTRLTVL.

This chain joins TRBV4-1 and TRBJ2-3; 8 bases agree with TRBD2. This CDR3 contains 15 residues. CDR1 MGHRA and CDR2 YSYEKL come from the germline V gene. Trimming at V came to 1 base and at J to 4 bases, leaving 4 bases not matched to a gene. The CDR3 DNA reads TGCGCCAGCAGCCAAGGTCTAGCGGGTCCAGATACGCAGTATTTT. Its translation: CASSQGLAGPDTQYF.

V and J are TRBV19 and TRBJ1-1; D is uncertain. Germline CDR1 reads LNHDA; CDR2 reads SQIVND (reference sequence). V lost 3 bases to trimming and J lost 4 bases, with 9 bases between them. The CDR3 contains 13 residues. The CDR3 is CASSMSKGTEAFF. Written as DNA, the CDR3 is TGTGCCAGTAGTATGAGTAAGGGCACTGAAGCTTTCTTT.

This chain links TRBV9 with TRBJ2-7; the D is unclear. This CDR3 comprises 14 residues. Per the germline V gene, CDR1 is SGDLS and CDR2 is YYNGEE. V lost 0 bases and J lost 2, with 9 bases in between. CDR3 nucleotides: TGTGCCAGCAGCGTAGACGTACTTACCTACGAGCAGTACTTC. Translation gives CASSVDVLTYEQYF. Full variable domain (missing parts from reference TRBV9 and TRBJ2-7): DSGVTQTPKHLITATGQRVTLRCSPRSGDLSVYWYQQSLDQGLQFLIQYYNGEERAKGNILERFSAQQFPDLHSELNLSSLELGDSALYFCASSVDVLTYEQYFGPGTRLTVT.

The chain employs TRBV7-9 and TRBJ1-2, with 7 bases that match TRBD1. The germline gives CDR1 SEHNR, CDR2 FQNEAQ (reference sequence). J was trimmed by 4 bases and V by 8 bases; bases with no gene match: 4. The CDR3 spans 12 residues. CDR3 coding DNA: TGTGCCAGCGGGGGACAGAGCTATGGCTACACCTTC. Translating gives CASGGQSYGYTF.

The CDR3 coding sequence is TGTGCCATTACAGGGGCGCTTGGAAACACCATATATTTT. Translating it yields CAITGALGNTIYF. The gene calls are TRBV10-3 and TRBJ1-3, with 7 bases identical to TRBD1. This CDR3 has 13 residues. V trimming: 9 bases; J trimming: 3 bases; junction bases outside the gene matches: 5. The germline gives CDR1 ENHRY, CDR2 SYGVKD.

This chain uses TRBV5-1 with TRBJ2-7, with D perhaps being TRBD1 or TRBD2 (5 bases each). Trimming cost V 0 bases and J 3 bases, with 13 bases left between them. This CDR3 has 15 amino acids. Germline V gives CDR1 SGHRS, CDR2 YFSETQ. The DNA of the CDR3 is TGCGCCAGCAGCTTGGCCCGGGGCCAAAACTACGAGCAGTACTTC. Amino acid sequence: CASSLARGQNYEQYF.

The rearrangement joins TRBV7-9 to TRBJ2-3; D unclear. V was pared by 2 bases and J by 4 bases, with 16 bases between. This CDR3 contains 16 residues. Germline values: CDR1 SEHNR, CDR2 FQNEAQ (reference sequence). CDR3 amino acids: CASSLLPTALADTQYF. CDR3 DNA: TGTGCCAGCAGCTTATTACCCACCGCATTGGCAGATACGCAGTATTTT.

A single count supports this clone. The V gene is TRBV5-4, the J gene TRBJ1-2, with D possibly matching TRBD1 (5 bases). V was clipped by 1 base and J by 0 bases, with 13 bases between them. The CDR3 is made up of 16 amino acids. Germline V gene data show CDR1 as SGHNT and CDR2 as YYREEE (reference sequence). The CDR3 protein is CASSLSPGLANYGYTF. DNA for the CDR3: TGTGCCAGCAGCTTGTCCCCAGGGTTAGCTAACTATGGCTACACCTTC. Full variable domain (remainder filled in from reference TRBV5-4 and TRBJ1-2): ETGVTQSPTHLIKTRGQQVTLRCSSQSGHNTVSWYQQALGQGPQFIFQYYREEENGRGNFPPRFSGLQFPNYSSELNVNALELDDSALYLCASSLSPGLANYGYTFGSGTRLTVV.

The chain uses TRBV5-1 and TRBJ2-7; 7 nucleotides match TRBD1. V gave up 0 bases and J gave up 3 bases; unmatched junction bases: 6. CDR3 length equals 15 residues. Germline V gene data show CDR1 as SGHRS and CDR2 as YFSETQ. The CDR3 nucleotides are TGCGCCAGCAGCTTGGGACAGGGTATAGTCTACGAGCAGTACTTC. This gives the protein CASSLGQGIVYEQYF.

The chain is built from TRBV6-1 and TRBJ1-2; a weak D match, TRBD1 (5 bases). Trimming took 3 bases from V and 4 from J, leaving 15 bases between them. Germline values: CDR1 MNHNS, CDR2 SASEGT. The CDR3 runs 15 residues. The CDR3: CASSEISVRAYGYTF. The CDR3 bases are TGTGCCAGCAGTGAGATTTCAGTCAGGGCCTATGGCTACACCTTC.

This clone was picked up a small number of times. This chain connects TRBV7-9 to TRBJ1-1; unclear D gene. CDR3 size: 14 residues. The V gene's germline CDR1 is SEHNR and CDR2 FQNEAQ (reference sequence). V was shortened by 4 bases and J by 0 bases, with 9 bases between the two germline ends. The DNA for the CDR3 is TGTGCCAGCAGCTCTCGGGATATGAACACTGAAGCTTTCTTT. Translation: CASSSRDMNTEAFF. Drawing the rest from reference TRBV7-9 and TRBJ1-1, the complete variable domain is DTGVSQNPRHKITKRGQNVTFRCDPISEHNRLYWYRQTLGQGPEFLTYFQNEAQLEKSRLLSDRFSAERPKGSFSTLEIQRTEQGDSAMYLCASSSRDMNTEAFFGQGTRLTVV.